The source of this TCR beta chain is a study of T cell responses to AZD1222 COVID-19 vaccine. Turning to the study itself: Pooled samples include second doses given at about 4 or 12 weeks.

With V trimmed by 2 bases and J by 0 bases, 3 bases remained unmatched. This CDR3 is 15 amino acids long. Looked up from germline, CDR1 is MNHNS and CDR2 is SASEGT. The study, taken as a whole, reports: Sampling that yielded the repertoires occurred only after the peak T cell response.

Of note for this clone: The antigen remains unidentified.

This table comes from immunoSEQ multiplex PCR, and its TCRdb copy is limited to in-frame clones, with some not included. The sample records over 85,000 clones, 88% being singletons. The receptor's source is an adult in good health. The chain joins TRBV6-1 to TRBJ1-2; 7 bases fit TRBD1. The sequences come from peripheral blood, collected on day 0 of AZD1222 vaccination. Here the CDR3 DNA reads TGTGCCAGCAGTGAATGGGACAGCTCTAACTATGGCTACACCTTC. Protein product: CASSEWDSSNYGYTF.